A selection of T cell receptor beta chains follows, all from one sample in a study of radiotherapy plus CTLA-4 blockade in lung cancer. The protocol was immunoSEQ multiplex PCR, while the TCRdb copy is restricted to in-frame clones and leaves out a portion. The table records 71,000 or so clones, about 87% of them present only once. Sequenced here: peripheral blood, sampled from a patient treated with radiotherapy plus ipilimumab. These receptors were collected from a human donor with non-small cell lung cancer who had stable disease on radiotherapy plus ipilimumab. The CDR3 runs from the conserved cysteine through the conserved F or W. The D gene is left open where the match is weak. Clone size is given for some rows only: seen once, a few or many times, or a class if the clone is expanded.

v_gene	abundance	j_gene	d_gene	CDR3nt	CDR3aa
TRBV6-1	.	TRBJ1-5	.	TGTGCCAGCAGTCGATGGAAAGATCAGCCCCAGCATTTT	CASSRWKDQPQHF
TRBV7-2	.	TRBJ2-7	.	TGTGCCAGCAGCGTCCGGGGACCTCCTCCCCACGAGCAGTACTTC	CASSVRGPPPHEQYF
TRBV6-5	.	TRBJ2-3	TRBD2	TGTGCCAGCAGTTACTTTACTAGCGCCATCGCAGATACGCAGTATTTT	CASSYFTSAIADTQYF
TRBV19	.	TRBJ2-5	.	TGTGCCAGTAGTATAGGCCTGGGAGCAGAGACCCAGTACTTC	CASSIGLGAETQYF
TRBV11-1	.	TRBJ1-1	TRBD1	TGTGCCAGCAGCTTAGGCAGGGGGACTGAAGCTTTCTTT	CASSLGRGTEAFF
TRBV27	once	TRBJ2-2	TRBD1	TGTGCCAGCAGTCCACGACAGGGCCCAGCCGGGGAGCTGTTTTTT	CASSPRQGPAGELFF
TRBV2	.	TRBJ2-3	TRBD2	TGTGCCAGCAGTGCTCGACTAGCGGGGGGCATAGATACGCAGTATTTT	CASSARLAGGIDTQYF
TRBV11-2	.	TRBJ2-7	.	TGTGCCAGCAGCTTTACCTCCACTCACGAGCAGTACTTC	CASSFTSTHEQYF
TRBV27	.	TRBJ1-4	TRBD1	TGTGCCAGCACTAGGACAGGAAAGGATGAAAAACTGTTTTTT	CASTRTGKDEKLFF
TRBV6-1	.	TRBJ2-5	.	TGTGCCAGCAGTGTCGGCAGCCAAGAGACCCAGTACTTC	CASSVGSQETQYF
TRBV7-9	.	TRBJ1-2	.	TGTGCCAGCAGCTTAGGGACCCCTCATGGCTACACCTTC	CASSLGTPHGYTF
TRBV29-1	.	TRBJ2-7	TRBD1	TGCAGCACCCGGGACAGTCCCTACGAGCAGTACTTC	CSTRDSPYEQYF
TRBV5-8	.	TRBJ2-3	.	TGTGCCAGCAGCCTTGGATCGACGGATTTT	CASSLGSTDF
TRBV15	.	TRBJ2-5	.	TGTGCCACCAGCAGAGATTGGACGTCCCAGGAGACCCAGTACTTC	CATSRDWTSQETQYF
TRBV30	.	TRBJ2-2	.	TGTGCCTGGAGTGGGGCGTTCGCGAACACCGGGGAGCTGTTTTTT	CAWSGAFANTGELFF
TRBV6-8	.	TRBJ1-1	.	TGTGCCAGCAGTTACTTGGGGGCAGGGACGGCTGAAGCTTTCTTT	CASSYLGAGTAEAFF
TRBV19	once	TRBJ1-1	TRBD1	TGTGCCAGTAGCCGATTGACAGGGGAAACTGAAGCTTTCTTT	CASSRLTGETEAFF
TRBV28	.	TRBJ2-7	.	TGTGCCAGCATCCGAGCTGACTCAGGGTTCGGGGAGCAGTACTTC	CASIRADSGFGEQYF
TRBV6-1	.	TRBJ2-3	.	TGTGCCAGCAAAAAGGCCCTGGAGGGCACAGATACGCAGTATTTT	CASKKALEGTDTQYF
TRBV11-2	.	TRBJ2-1	.	TGTGCCAGCAGCCGCCCGGGGGCTTCCTCTAGCAATGAGCAGTTCTTC	CASSRPGASSSNEQFF
TRBV28	.	TRBJ1-2	TRBD1	TGTGCCAGCAGACGGACAGGGAAAGATGGCTACACCTTC	CASRRTGKDGYTF
TRBV7-2	.	TRBJ1-1	.	TGTGCCAGCAGCCGCCGCGGCCGCATGAACACTGAAGCTTTCTTT	CASSRRGRMNTEAFF
TRBV2	.	TRBJ2-3	TRBD2	TGTGCCACCCGGGACTACATTTCAGATACGCAGTATTTT	CATRDYISDTQYF
TRBV5-6	.	TRBJ2-3	.	TGTGCCAGCAGCTTCGGGGAGGGCACAGATACGCAGTATTTT	CASSFGEGTDTQYF
TRBV5-1	.	TRBJ2-5	.	TGCGCCAGCAGCTTTGGACAGTACCAAGAGACCCAGTACTTC	CASSFGQYQETQYF
TRBV25-1	.	TRBJ2-1	.	TGTGCCAGCAGTCCCCGGACGATCGACAATGAGCAGTTCTTC	CASSPRTIDNEQFF
TRBV5-6	.	TRBJ2-1	TRBD2	TGTGCCAGCAGCTTGGAAGCTAGCGGGACCCATGAGCAGTTCTTC	CASSLEASGTHEQFF
TRBV4-1	few	TRBJ2-7	TRBD1	TGCGCCAGCAGCCCGACAGGGAGCACCTACGAGCAGTACTTC	CASSPTGSTYEQYF
TRBV7-3	.	TRBJ2-1	TRBD1	TGTGCCAGCAGCTTGGGGACAGGGTCGTATAATGAGCAGTTCTTC	CASSLGTGSYNEQFF
TRBV6-1	.	TRBJ1-5	.	TGTGCCAGCAATTCTATTCAGCCCCAGCATTTT	CASNSIQPQHF
TRBV7-2	.	TRBJ2-3	TRBD2	TGTGCCAGCAGCTTAGCGAGCGGGCTAGCGGGAGCTCTAGATACGCAGTATTTT	CASSLASGLAGALDTQYF
TRBV6-5	.	TRBJ1-1	TRBD1	TGTGCCAGCAGAGGACAGGGGGGTCGAGCTGAAGCTTTCTTT	CASRGQGGRAEAFF
TRBV5-3	.	TRBJ1-1	TRBD1	TGTGCCAGAAGTCCCCGGACAGGGAACACTGAAGCTTTCTTT	CARSPRTGNTEAFF
TRBV30	.	TRBJ1-4	TRBD1	TGTGCCTGGAATAATGAAGAAGACAGGGTACGAGAAAAACTGTTTTTT	CAWNNEEDRVREKLFF
TRBV19	.	TRBJ1-1	TRBD1	TGTGCCAGTAGACGCATCGACAGGGGGAAAGGCACTGAAGCTTTCTTT	CASRRIDRGKGTEAFF
TRBV5-1	.	TRBJ1-4	.	TGCGCCAGCAGCCCCACTACAACTAATGAAAAACTGTTTTTT	CASSPTTTNEKLFF
TRBV9	.	TRBJ2-1	.	TGTGCCAGCACCAACGAAGGTTTTGGCGAGCAGTTCTTC	CASTNEGFGEQFF
TRBV19	.	TRBJ2-6	TRBD1	TGTGCCACCTTACCCGGGACAGGGGGGGGAGCTGGGGCCAACGTCCTAACTTTC	CATLPGTGGGAGANVLTF
TRBV9	.	TRBJ1-6	.	TGTGCCAGCAGCGTCACGGACTATAATTCACCCCTCCACTTT	CASSVTDYNSPLHF
TRBV6-6	.	TRBJ2-2	.	TGTGCCAGCAGTCCAGGACAGAGCACCGGGGAGCTGTTTTTT	CASSPGQSTGELFF
TRBV6-6	.	TRBJ1-1	TRBD1	TGTGCCAGCAGAGGGACAGGATCTATGAACACTGAAGCTTTCTTT	CASRGTGSMNTEAFF
TRBV12-5	once	TRBJ1-1	.	TGTGCTAGTGGTTTGGATGCGGCAGGCGTCAACACTGAAGCTTTCTTT	CASGLDAAGVNTEAFF
TRBV7-9	.	TRBJ1-5	TRBD1	TGTGCCAGCAGCCGAGGGACAGGGACCCAGCCCCAGCATTTT	CASSRGTGTQPQHF
TRBV6-5	.	TRBJ1-4	.	TGTGCCAGCAGTGCACAACGGGCCTTTAATGAAAAACTGTTTTTT	CASSAQRAFNEKLFF
TRBV2	.	TRBJ1-2	.	TGTGCCAGCAAGCAGGGTAGCGGCTATGGCTACACCTTC	CASKQGSGYGYTF
TRBV7-9	.	TRBJ2-2	TRBD2	TGTGCCAGCAGCGTGCTAGCGGCCGGGGAGCTGTTTTTT	CASSVLAAGELFF